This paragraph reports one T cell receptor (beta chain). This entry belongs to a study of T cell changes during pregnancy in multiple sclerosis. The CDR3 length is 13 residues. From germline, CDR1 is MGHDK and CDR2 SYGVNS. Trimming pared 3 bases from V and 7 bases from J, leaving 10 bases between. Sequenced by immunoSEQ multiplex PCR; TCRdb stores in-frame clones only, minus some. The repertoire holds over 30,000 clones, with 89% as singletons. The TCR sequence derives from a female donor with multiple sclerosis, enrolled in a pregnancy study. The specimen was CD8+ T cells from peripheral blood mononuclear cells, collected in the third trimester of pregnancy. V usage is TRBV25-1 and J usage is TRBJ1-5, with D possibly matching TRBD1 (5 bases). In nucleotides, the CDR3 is TGTGCCAGCAGTGACAGGGTCGACCAGCCCCAGCATTTT. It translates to CASSDRVDQPQHF.